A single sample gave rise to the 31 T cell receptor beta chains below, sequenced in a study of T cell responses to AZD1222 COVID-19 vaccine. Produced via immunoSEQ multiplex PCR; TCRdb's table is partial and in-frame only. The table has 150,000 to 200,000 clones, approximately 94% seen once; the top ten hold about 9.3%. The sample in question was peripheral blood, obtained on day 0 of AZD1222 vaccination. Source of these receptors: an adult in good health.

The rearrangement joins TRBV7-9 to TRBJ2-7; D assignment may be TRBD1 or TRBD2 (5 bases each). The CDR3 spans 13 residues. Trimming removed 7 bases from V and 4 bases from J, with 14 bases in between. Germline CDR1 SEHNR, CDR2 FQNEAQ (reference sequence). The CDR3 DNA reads TGTGCCAGCACCCGGGACCACGGGTACGAGCAGTACTTC. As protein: CASTRDHGYEQYF.

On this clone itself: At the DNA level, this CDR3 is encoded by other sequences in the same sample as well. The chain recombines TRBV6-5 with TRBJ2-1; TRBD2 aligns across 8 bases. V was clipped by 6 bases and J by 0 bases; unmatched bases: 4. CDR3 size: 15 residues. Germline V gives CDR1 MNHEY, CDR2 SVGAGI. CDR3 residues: CASSLTSGSYNEQFF. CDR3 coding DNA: TGTGCCAGCAGCCTTACTAGCGGCTCCTACAATGAGCAGTTCTTC.

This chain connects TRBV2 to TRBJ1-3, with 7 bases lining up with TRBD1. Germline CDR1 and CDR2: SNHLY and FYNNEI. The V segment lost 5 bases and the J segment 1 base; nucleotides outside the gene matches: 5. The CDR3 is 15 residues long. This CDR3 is CASSRTGGSGNTIYF. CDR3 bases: TGTGCCAGCAGTCGGACAGGCGGATCTGGAAACACCATATATTTT.

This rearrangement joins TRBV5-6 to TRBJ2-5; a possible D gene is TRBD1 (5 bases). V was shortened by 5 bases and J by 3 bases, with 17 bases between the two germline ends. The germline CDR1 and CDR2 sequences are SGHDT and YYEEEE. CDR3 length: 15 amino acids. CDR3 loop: CASSLGARPEETQYF. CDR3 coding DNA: TGTGCCAGCAGTCTAGGGGCTAGACCAGAAGAGACCCAGTACTTC. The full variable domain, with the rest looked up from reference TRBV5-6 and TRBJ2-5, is DAGVTQSPTHLIKTRGQQVTLRCSPKSGHDTVSWYQQALGQGPQFIFQYYEEEERQRGNFPDRFSGHQFPNYSSELNVNALLLGDSALYLCASSLGARPEETQYFGPGTRLLVL.

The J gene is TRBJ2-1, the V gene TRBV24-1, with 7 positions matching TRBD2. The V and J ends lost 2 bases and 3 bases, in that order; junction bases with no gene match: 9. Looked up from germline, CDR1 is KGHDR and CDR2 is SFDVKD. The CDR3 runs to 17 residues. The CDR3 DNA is TGTGCCACCAGTGATTCGTCTCGGACTAGTTTCTACAATGAGCAGTTCTTC. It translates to CATSDSSRTSFYNEQFF.

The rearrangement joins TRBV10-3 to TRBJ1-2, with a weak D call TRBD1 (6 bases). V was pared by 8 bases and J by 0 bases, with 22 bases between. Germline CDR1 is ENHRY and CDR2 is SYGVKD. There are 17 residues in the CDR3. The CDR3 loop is CAIGGPQGPTTNYGYTF. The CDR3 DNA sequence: TGTGCCATCGGGGGGCCCCAGGGCCCTACCACTAACTATGGCTACACCTTC.

Here the CDR3 reads CASRGGPTSDEKLFF. The CDR3 coding sequence is TGTGCCAGCAGAGGAGGACCGACCTCAGATGAAAAACTGTTTTTT. The J gene is TRBJ1-4, the V gene TRBV6-5, with D uncertain. CDR3 length: 15 amino acids. With 6 bases removed from V and 6 bases from J, the gap between germline ends came to 17 bases. The germline gives CDR1 MNHEY, CDR2 SVGAGI.

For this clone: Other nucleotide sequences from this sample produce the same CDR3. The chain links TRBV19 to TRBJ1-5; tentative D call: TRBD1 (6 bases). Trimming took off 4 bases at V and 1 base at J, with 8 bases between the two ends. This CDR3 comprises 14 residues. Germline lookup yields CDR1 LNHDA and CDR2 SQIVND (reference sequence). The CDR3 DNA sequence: TGTGCCAGTAGTACAGGGACAAGCAATCAGCCCCAGCATTTT. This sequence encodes CASSTGTSNQPQHF.

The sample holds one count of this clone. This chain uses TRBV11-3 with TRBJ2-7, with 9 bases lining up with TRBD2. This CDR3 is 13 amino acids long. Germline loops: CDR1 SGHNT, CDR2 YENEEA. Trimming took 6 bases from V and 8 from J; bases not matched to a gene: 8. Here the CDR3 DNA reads TGTGCCAGCAGTACAGGCGGGAGGGCTAAGCAGTACTTC. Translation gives CASSTGGRAKQYF.

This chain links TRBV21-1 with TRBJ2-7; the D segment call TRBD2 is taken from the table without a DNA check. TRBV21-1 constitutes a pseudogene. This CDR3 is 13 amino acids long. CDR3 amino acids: CATMPVCPYEQYF. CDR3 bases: TGTGCCACCATGCCGGTCTGTCCCTACGAGCAGTACTTC.

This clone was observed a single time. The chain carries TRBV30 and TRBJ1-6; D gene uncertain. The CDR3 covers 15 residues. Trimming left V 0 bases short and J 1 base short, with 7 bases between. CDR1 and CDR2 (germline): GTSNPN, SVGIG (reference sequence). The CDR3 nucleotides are TGTGCCTGGAGTGTGGGGATGTCCTATAATTCACCCCTCCACTTT. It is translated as CAWSVGMSYNSPLHF.

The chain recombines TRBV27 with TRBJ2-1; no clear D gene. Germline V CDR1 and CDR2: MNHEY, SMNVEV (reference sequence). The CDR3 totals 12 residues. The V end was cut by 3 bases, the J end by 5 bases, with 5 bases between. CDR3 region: CASSFVNNEQFF. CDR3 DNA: TGTGCCAGCAGTTTTGTGAACAATGAGCAGTTCTTC.

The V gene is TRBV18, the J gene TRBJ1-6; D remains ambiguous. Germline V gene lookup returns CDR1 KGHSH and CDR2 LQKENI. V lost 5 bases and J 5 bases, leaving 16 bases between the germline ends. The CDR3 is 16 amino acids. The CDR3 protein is CASSENRHSHNSPLHF. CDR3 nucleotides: TGTGCCAGCTCAGAGAACAGACATTCCCATAATTCACCCCTCCACTTT.

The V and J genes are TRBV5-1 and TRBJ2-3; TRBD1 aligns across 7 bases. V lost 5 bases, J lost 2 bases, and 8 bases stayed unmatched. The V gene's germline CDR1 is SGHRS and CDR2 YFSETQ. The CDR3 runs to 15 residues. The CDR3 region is CASSLDRVNTDTQYF. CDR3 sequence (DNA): TGCGCCAGCAGTCTTGACAGGGTAAACACAGATACGCAGTATTTT.

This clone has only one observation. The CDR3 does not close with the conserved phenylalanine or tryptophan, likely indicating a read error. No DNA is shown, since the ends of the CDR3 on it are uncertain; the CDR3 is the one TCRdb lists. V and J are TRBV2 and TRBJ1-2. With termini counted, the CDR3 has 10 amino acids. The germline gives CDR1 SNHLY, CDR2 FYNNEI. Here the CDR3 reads CASSESAPVY.

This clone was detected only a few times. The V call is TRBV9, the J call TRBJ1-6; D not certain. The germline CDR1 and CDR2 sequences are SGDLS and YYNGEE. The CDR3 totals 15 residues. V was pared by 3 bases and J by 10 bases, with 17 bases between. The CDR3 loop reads CASSAVDSLQSPLHF. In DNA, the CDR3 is TGTGCCAGCAGCGCCGTGGACTCCTTACAGTCACCCCTCCACTTT.

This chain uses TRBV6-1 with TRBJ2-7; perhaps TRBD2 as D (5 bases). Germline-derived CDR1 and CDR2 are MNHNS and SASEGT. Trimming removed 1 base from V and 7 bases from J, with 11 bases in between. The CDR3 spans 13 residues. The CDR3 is CASSEVAGGEQYF. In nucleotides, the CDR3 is TGTGCCAGCAGTGAAGTTGCCGGCGGGGAGCAGTACTTC.

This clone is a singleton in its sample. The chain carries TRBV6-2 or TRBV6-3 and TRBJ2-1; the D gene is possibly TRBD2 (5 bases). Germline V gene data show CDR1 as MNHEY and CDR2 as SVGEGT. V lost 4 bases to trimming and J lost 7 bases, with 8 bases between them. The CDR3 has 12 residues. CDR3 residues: CASSWEYNEQFF. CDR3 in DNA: TGTGCCAGCAGTTGGGAGTATAATGAGCAGTTCTTC.

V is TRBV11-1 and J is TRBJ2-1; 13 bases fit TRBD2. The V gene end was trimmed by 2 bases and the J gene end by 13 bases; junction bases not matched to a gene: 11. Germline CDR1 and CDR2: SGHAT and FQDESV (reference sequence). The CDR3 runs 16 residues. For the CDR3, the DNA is TGTGCCAGCAGCTTAAAAACCGGACTAGCGGGAGAGTCACAGTTCTTC. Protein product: CASSLKTGLAGESQFF.

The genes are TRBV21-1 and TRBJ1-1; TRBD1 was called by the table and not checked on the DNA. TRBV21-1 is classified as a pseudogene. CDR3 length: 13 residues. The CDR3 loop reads CASSRDRNTEAFF. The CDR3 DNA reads TGTGCCAGCAGCAGGGACAGGAACACTGAAGCTTTCTTT.

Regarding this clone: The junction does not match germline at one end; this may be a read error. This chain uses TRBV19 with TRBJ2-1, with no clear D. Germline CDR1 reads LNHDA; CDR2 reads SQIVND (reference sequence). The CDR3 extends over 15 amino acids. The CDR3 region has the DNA TGTGCCAGTAGTATAGTCGGATCATCCTCCAATGAGCAGTTCTTC. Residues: CASSIVGSSSNEQFF.

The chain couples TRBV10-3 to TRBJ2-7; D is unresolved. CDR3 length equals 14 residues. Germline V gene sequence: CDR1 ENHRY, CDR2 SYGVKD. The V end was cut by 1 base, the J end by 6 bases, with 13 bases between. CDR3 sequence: CAISEFPSGGEQYF. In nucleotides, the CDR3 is TGTGCCATCAGTGAGTTCCCCTCTGGCGGCGAGCAGTACTTC.

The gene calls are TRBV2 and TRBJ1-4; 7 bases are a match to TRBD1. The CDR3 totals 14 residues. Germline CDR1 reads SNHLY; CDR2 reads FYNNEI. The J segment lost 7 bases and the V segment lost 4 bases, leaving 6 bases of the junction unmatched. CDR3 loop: CASSVQGVGEKLFF. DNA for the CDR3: TGTGCCAGCAGTGTCCAGGGGGTGGGTGAAAAACTGTTTTTT.

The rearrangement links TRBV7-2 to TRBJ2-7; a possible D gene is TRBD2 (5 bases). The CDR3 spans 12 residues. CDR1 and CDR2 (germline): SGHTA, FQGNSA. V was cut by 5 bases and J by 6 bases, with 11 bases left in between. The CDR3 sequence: CASSVGAPEQYF. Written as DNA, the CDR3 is TGTGCCAGCAGCGTGGGAGCCCCCGAGCAGTACTTC.

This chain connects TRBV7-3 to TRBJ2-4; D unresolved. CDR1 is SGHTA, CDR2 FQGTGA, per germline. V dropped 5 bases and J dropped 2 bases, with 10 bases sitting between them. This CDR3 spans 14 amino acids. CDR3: CASSPHSTKNIQYF. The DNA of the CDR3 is TGTGCCAGCAGCCCACATAGTACCAAAAACATTCAGTACTTC.

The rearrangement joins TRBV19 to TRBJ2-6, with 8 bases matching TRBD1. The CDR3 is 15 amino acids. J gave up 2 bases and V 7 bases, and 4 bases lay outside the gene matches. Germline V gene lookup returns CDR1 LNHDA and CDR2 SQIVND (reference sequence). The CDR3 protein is CASTETGAGANVLTF. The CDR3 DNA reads TGTGCCAGTACCGAGACAGGGGCTGGGGCCAACGTCCTGACTTTC. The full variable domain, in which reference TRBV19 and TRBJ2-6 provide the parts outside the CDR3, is DGGITQSPKYLFRKEGQNVTLSCEQNLNHDAMYWYRQDPGQGLRLIYYSQIVNDFQKGDIAEGYSVSREKKESFPLTVTSAQKNPTAFYLCASTETGAGANVLTFGAGSRLTVL.

CDR3 amino acids: CASSAPGAGASTEAFF. CDR3 DNA: TGCGCCAGCAGCGCCCCAGGGGCAGGGGCGTCCACTGAAGCTTTCTTT. The chain is built from TRBV5-1 and TRBJ1-1; the D gene is possibly TRBD1 (6 bases). V lost 4 bases and J lost 4, with 20 bases in between. The CDR3 is 16 residues long. CDR1 is SGHRS, CDR2 YFSETQ, per germline.

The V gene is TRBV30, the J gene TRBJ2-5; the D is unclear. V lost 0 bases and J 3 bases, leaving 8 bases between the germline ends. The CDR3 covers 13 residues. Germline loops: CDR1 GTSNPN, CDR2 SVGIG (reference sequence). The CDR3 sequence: CAWSVNEEETQYF. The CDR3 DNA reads TGTGCCTGGAGTGTAAATGAGGAAGAGACCCAGTACTTC.

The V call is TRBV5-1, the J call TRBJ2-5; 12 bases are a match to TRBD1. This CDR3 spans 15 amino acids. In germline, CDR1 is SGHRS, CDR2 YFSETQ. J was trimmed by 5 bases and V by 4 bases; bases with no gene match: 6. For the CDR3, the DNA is TGCGCCAGCAGCGGAGGGGACAGGGGGCTTGAGACCCAGTACTTC. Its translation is CASSGGDRGLETQYF.

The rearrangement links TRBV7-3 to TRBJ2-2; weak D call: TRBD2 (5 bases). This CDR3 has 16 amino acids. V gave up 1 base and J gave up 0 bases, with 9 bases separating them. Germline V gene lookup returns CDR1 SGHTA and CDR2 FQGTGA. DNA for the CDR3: TGTGCCAGCAGCTTAAGGCGGGCCTCGAACACCGGGGAGCTGTTTTTT. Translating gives CASSLRRASNTGELFF. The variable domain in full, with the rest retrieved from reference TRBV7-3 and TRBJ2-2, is GAGVSQTPSNKVTEKGKYVELRCDPISGHTALYWYRQSLGQGPEFLIYFQGTGAADDSGLPNDRFFAVRPEGSVSTLKIQRTERGDSAVYLCASSLRRASNTGELFFGEGSRLTVL.

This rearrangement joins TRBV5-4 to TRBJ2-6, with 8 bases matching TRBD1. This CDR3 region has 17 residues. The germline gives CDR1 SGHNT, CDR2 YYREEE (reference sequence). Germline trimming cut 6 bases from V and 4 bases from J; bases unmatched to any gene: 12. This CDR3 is CASTRSQGARGANVLTF. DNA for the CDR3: TGTGCCAGCACCCGGTCCCAGGGGGCTCGCGGGGCCAACGTCCTGACTTTC.